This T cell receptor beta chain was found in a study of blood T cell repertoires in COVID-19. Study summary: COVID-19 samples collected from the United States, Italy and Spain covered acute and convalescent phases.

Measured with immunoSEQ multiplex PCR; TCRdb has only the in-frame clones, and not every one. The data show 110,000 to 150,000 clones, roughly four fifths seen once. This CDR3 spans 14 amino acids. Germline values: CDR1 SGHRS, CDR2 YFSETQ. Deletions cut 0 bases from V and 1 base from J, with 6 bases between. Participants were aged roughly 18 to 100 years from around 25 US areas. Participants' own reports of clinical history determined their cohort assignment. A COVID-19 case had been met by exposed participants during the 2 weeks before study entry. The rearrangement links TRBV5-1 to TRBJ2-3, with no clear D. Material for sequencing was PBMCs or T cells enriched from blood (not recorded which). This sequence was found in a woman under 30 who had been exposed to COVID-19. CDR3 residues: CASSLVSGTDTQYF. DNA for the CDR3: TGCGCCAGCAGCTTGGTATCCGGCACAGATACGCAGTATTTT.